This T cell receptor (beta chain) was captured in a study of blood T cells in healthy people across ages. Each donor had approximately 10 milliliters of peripheral blood drawn. Study results and limitations: Age showed a roughly linear inverse relationship with TCR beta diversity per million T cells.

On this clonotype: Its target is unknown.

Together with a sample-barcoded 5' primer, a J-beta primer mix was included in a second PCR lasting about 6 to 11 cycles. Tagging of each cDNA molecule was performed by a template-switch adaptor with 12 random nucleotides. TCRdb recomputed calls from the 5' RACE reads with MiXCR, one row per CDR3 protein. Of 750,000 to 850,000 distinct CDR3 sequences in the sample, roughly 25% are singletons; the top ten hold roughly 3.5%. These data were likewise used in another study, on T cells of mothers and their children. That investigation notes: Related mother-child pairs shared marginally more repertoire than unrelated pairs, though not significantly.

What was sequenced was blood. The TCR sequence derives from a boy aged 5-17 years in good health.

CDR3 coding DNA: TGTGCCAGCAGTTCTCCAGGTGCCGGGGTGAATGAGCAGTTCTTC. It encodes CASSSPGAGVNEQFF. The chain couples TRBV27 to TRBJ2-5, with D maybe TRBD2 (5 bases). The DNA end lines up better with TRBJ2-1; the J call may be wrong. The length of the CDR3 is 15 residues. Germline CDR1 is MNHEY and CDR2 is SMNVEV (reference sequence).